The rows below give T cell receptor beta chains drawn from one sample of a study of blood T cell repertoires in COVID-19. The assay was immunoSEQ multiplex PCR, and TCRdb's table has in-frame clones only and misses some. Of 100,000 or so clones in the sample, approximately 85% are singletons; the top ten hold 6.5%. Sequencing used peripheral blood. Receptors were obtained from a woman aged 60 to 75 with acute or convalescent COVID-19. The conserved cysteine and the conserved F or W are not part of the CDR3 here. Size is omitted from some rows. Given values are once, few, many or a class for expanded clones.

j_call | clone_size | v_call | cdr3_aa
TRBJ2-1 | . | TRBV27 | ASSSRGTSSGHNPQF
TRBJ2-1 | few | TRBV2 | ASNSGPSYNEQF
TRBJ2-7 | once | TRBV3-1/TRBV3-2 | ASSQDVWGVGSYEQY
TRBJ1-1 | . | TRBV5-1 | ASSPLQEMNTEAF
TRBJ1-5 | . | TRBV18 | ASSPYQGDLGAQH
TRBJ2-1 | . | TRBV7-3 | ASSPTAGASYNEQF
TRBJ1-3 | . | TRBV10-3 | AISERGQVLSGNTIY
TRBJ2-1 | once | TRBV5-1 | ASSLQGSVEQF
TRBJ1-2 | . | TRBV25-1 | ASQQQGTNYGYT
TRBJ2-7 | . | TRBV5-1 | ASSGPGDEQY
TRBJ1-2 | . | TRBV27 | ASSFRGAVGYT
TRBJ1-6 | . | TRBV11-2 | TSSLAGSNSPLH
TRBJ1-5 | . | TRBV6-5 | ASGQGNSNQPQH
TRBJ2-1 | . | TRBV24-1 | ATSASNEQF
TRBJ2-3 | . | TRBV30 | AWSATGTDTQY
TRBJ1-5 | . | TRBV15 | ATSRPFQPQH
TRBJ1-1 | . | TRBV5-1 | ASSLAQGLNTEAF
TRBJ1-2 | . | TRBV10-3 | AISVNTYNYGYT
TRBJ1-3 | . | TRBV6-5 | ASTLEIGSGNTIY
TRBJ1-5 | . | TRBV2 | ASSGDRGQSNQPQH
TRBJ1-4 | . | TRBV7-9 | ASSPTDSNEKLF
TRBJ2-2 | . | TRBV7-2 | ASSQGSNTGELF
TRBJ2-1 | once | TRBV18 | ASSPPRGKSYNEQF
TRBJ2-5 | . | TRBV5-5 | ASSPGTARVETQY
TRBJ1-2 | . | TRBV25-1 | ASKPGGEGYT
TRBJ1-4 | . | TRBV6-4 | ASSGQTTNEKLF
TRBJ2-3 | once | TRBV3-1/TRBV3-2 | ASSRRTSGLSDTQY
TRBJ1-6 | . | TRBV29-1 | SVSQGLRDSPLH
TRBJ2-1 | . | TRBV5-4 | ASSLRAGGASYNEQF
TRBJ1-3 | . | TRBV30 | AWSQKAGTGNTIY
TRBJ1-3 | . | TRBV7-9 | ASSFTTGSGNTIY
TRBJ2-3 | . | TRBV5-1 | ASSQGLTLTTDTQY
TRBJ2-5 | . | TRBV28 | ASSFGGPPRETQY
TRBJ2-1 | once | TRBV11-3 | ASSFAREARNEQF
TRBJ1-1 | once | TRBV28 | ASSATANMNTEAF
TRBJ1-1 | . | TRBV27 | ASSFLKGTGATEAF
TRBJ2-1 | . | TRBV4-1 | ASSQEGLAYNEQF
TRBJ1-5 | few | TRBV6-5 | ASTFSNQPQH
TRBJ1-5 | once | TRBV30 | AWSYGSGGKQPQH
TRBJ1-1 | . | TRBV28 | ASSPGQSHTEAF
TRBJ2-3 | . | TRBV6-5 | ASRAASFDTQY
TRBJ2-5 | . | TRBV5-6 | ASSLIPEGTQY
TRBJ1-4 | . | TRBV5-1 | ASRFWTGENEKLF
TRBJ2-2 | . | TRBV11-2 | ASSFSGGANTGELF
TRBJ1-1 | . | TRBV7-2 | ASSLVIGGAF
TRBJ2-2 | . | TRBV19 | ASSIGGQGTGELF
TRBJ1-6 | . | TRBV5-1 | ASSPFAEDSPLH
TRBJ1-5 | . | TRBV19 | ASSIEAGIRNQPQH
TRBJ2-2 | . | TRBV29-1 | SAGLAVAGELF
TRBJ1-1 | . | TRBV30 | AWSSQATNTEAF
TRBJ2-3 | . | TRBV29-1 | SVGQGTDTQY
TRBJ2-1 | . | TRBV2 | ASSDRVSPNEQF
TRBJ1-2 | once | TRBV9 | ASSSGTGRHYGYT
TRBJ2-3 | . | TRBV19 | ASSMGLMGLTDTQY
TRBJ2-1 | . | TRBV14 | ASSQDVGGVGF
TRBJ2-2 | . | TRBV30 | AWTLGGLAGGYITGELF
TRBJ1-3 | . | TRBV7-3 | ASSEGVGNTIY
TRBJ2-1 | . | TRBV7-2 | ASSLSPRGPYNEQF
TRBJ2-1 | . | TRBV11-3 | ASSLSSLHNEQF